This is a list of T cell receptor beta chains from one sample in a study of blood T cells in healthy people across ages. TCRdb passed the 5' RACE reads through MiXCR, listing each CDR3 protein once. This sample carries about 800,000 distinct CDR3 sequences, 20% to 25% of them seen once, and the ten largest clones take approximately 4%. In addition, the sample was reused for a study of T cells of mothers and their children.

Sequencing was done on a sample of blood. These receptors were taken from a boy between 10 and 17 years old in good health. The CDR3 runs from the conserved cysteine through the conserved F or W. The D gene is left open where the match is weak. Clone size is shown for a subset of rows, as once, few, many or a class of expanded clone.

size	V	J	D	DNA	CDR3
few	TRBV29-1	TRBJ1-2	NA	TGCAGCGATCATACCGGGACGAACTATGGCTACACCTTC	CSDHTGTNYGYTF
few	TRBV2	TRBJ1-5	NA	TGTGCCAGCAGTGCGCAGAAACCTCAGCCCCAGCATTTT	CASSAQKPQPQHF
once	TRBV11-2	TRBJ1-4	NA	TGTGCCAGCAGCTTATTAGGACAAGCCCGGGAGAAACTGTTTTTT	CASSLLGQAREKLFF
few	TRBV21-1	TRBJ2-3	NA	TGTGCCAGCAGCAAAGGTAGCGGGAGTACCGTAGATACGCAGTATTTT	CASSKGSGSTVDTQYF
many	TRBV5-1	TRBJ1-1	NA	TGCGCCAGCAGCTTGGGAGGGGCGGGGATGAACACTGAAGCTTTCTTT	CASSLGGAGMNTEAFF
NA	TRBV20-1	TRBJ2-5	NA	TGCAGTGCTAGTAAGATGGGAGAGACCCAGTACTTC	CSASKMGETQYF
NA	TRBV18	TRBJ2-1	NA	TGTGCCAGCTCACCGGGGAGTCCAGGGCCCTCCTACAATGAGCAGTTTTTC	CASSPGSPGPSYNEQFF
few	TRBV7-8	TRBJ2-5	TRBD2	TGTGCCAGCAGCTTAGCGCCGGGAGGGCCGGAGACCCAGTACTTC	CASSLAPGGPETQYF
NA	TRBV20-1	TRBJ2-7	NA	TGCAGTGCTAGAGACTATCGGGAATCCTACGAGCAGTACTTC	CSARDYRESYEQYF
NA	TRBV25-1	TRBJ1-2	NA	TGTGCCGGCAGTGAATACAAGGCCGACGGCTACACCTTC	CAGSEYKADGYTF
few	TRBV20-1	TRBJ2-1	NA	TGCAGTGCTAGAGAATTGCGGGGTCCCTACAATGAGCAGTTCTTC	CSARELRGPYNEQFF
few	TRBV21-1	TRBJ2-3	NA	TGTGCCAGCAGCGAATCCAGACTAGCGGGACTCACAGATACGCAGTATTTT	CASSESRLAGLTDTQYF
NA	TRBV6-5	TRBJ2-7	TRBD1	TGTGCCAGCAGTTACACGATGGACAGGGTATACGAGCAGTACTTC	CASSYTMDRVYEQYF
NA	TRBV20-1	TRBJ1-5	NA	TGCAGTGCGAAACGACAGAGTAATCAGCCCCAGCATTTT	CSAKRQSNQPQHF
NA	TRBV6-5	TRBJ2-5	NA	TGTGCCAGCAGTTACGGATTACGGGGTCAAGAGACCCAGTACTTC	CASSYGLRGQETQYF
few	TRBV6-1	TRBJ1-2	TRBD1	TGTGCCAGCAGTGAAGGGACAGGGGGAGGCTACACCTTC	CASSEGTGGGYTF
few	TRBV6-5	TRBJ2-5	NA	TGTGCCAGCCGATCAGGGGAGACCCAGTACTTC	CASRSGETQYF
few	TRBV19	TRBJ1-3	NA	TGTGCCAGTAGACAGTCGGACTCTGGAAACACCATATATTTT	CASRQSDSGNTIYF
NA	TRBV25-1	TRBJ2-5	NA	TGTGCCAGCCAAGGACTGATCCAAGAGACCCAGTACTTC	CASQGLIQETQYF
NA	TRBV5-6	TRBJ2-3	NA	TGTGCCGCAGGCCGCCAGGGATCAGATACGCAGTATTTT	CAAGRQGSDTQYF
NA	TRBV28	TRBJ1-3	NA	TGTGCCAGCAGTCCGGGGGGAGGTGGTGGAAACACCATATATTTT	CASSPGGGGGNTIYF
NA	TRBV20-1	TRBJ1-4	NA	TGCAGTGCTCCCCGGGGGGCAATTAATGAAAAACTGTTTTTT	CSAPRGAINEKLFF
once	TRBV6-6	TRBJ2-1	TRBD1	TGTGCCAGCAGTTATTCAGGGGGCTATGAGCAGTTCTTC	CASSYSGGYEQFF
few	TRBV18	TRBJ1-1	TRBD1	TGTGCCAGCGACCTTGTAGGACAGGGGGCGTTCACTGAAGCTTTCTTT	CASDLVGQGAFTEAFF
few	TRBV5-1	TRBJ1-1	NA	TGCGCCAGCAGCTTGAGTTCAGCGAACACTGAAGCTTTCTTT	CASSLSSANTEAFF
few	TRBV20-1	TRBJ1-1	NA	TGCAGTGCTCCAGGTCTGATGAACACTGAAGCTTTCTTT	CSAPGLMNTEAFF
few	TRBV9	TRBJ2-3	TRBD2	TGTGCCAGCAGCCCTCGAGGGAGGGTTAGGAGGAGCGGAGATACGCAGTATTTT	CASSPRGRVRRSGDTQYF
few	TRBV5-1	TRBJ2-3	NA	TGCGCCAGCAGCTTGTTTACGGGGGGCACAGATACGCAGTATTTT	CASSLFTGGTDTQYF
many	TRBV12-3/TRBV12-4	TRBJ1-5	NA	TGTGCCAGCAGTTTATTGGGTCAGCCCCAGCATTTT	CASSLLGQPQHF
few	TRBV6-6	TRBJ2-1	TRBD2	TGTGCCAGCAGTCAGACTAGCGGGGGGTCCGCCTACAATGAGCAGTTCTTC	CASSQTSGGSAYNEQFF
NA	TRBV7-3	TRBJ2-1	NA	TGTGCCAGCAGCTTAAGAGATAGTGGGGTATCAAATGAGCAGTTCTTC	CASSLRDSGVSNEQFF
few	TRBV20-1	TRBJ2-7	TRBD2	TGCAGTGCCCCGGGACTAGGAGATGAGCAGTACTTC	CSAPGLGDEQYF
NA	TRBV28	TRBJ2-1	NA	TGTGCCAGCAGTGGCCCTGGGACGGCTAAGAGTGAGCAGTTCTTC	CASSGPGTAKSEQFF
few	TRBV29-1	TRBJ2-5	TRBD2	TGCAGCGTTGAAGGGACTAGCGGGACAGGAGAGACCCAGTACTTC	CSVEGTSGTGETQYF
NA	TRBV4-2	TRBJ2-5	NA	TGTGCCAGCAGCCAAGGAAAGGGGATGGAGACCCAGTACTTC	CASSQGKGMETQYF
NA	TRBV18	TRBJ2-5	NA	TGTGCCAGCTCACCTACCACTGGACTAAACCAAGAGACCCAGTACTTC	CASSPTTGLNQETQYF
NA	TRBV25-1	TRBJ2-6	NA	TGTGCCAGCAGTGAATACGTGGGGCAGGGTGGGACTGGGGCCAACGTCCTGACTTTC	CASSEYVGQGGTGANVLTF
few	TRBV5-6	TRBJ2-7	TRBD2	TGTGCCAGCAGCCGTTATGGGGGAGGGAGCTCCTACGAGCAGTACTTC	CASSRYGGGSSYEQYF
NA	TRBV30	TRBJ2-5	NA	TGTGCCTGGAGCATGGGGGGTGGCAACCAAGAGACCCAGTACTTC	CAWSMGGGNQETQYF
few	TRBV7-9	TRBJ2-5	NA	TGTGCCAGCAGCTTGGTAGTGCCAGATAGCGAGACCCAGTACTTC	CASSLVVPDSETQYF
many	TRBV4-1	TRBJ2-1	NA	TGCGCCAGCAGCCGAGACCGGGACTCCCTGTTCCCCCCCTACAATGAGCAGTTCTTC	CASSRDRDSLFPPYNEQFF
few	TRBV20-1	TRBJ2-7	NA	TGCAGTGCTAGACAATCAGGGACGATCGAGCAGTACTTC	CSARQSGTIEQYF
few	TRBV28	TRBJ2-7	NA	TGTGCCAGCCGCCTTGGGGGGGGGCGTAGCGTCATCTACGAGCAGTACTTC	CASRLGGGRSVIYEQYF
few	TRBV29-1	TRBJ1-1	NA	TGCAGCGTTGATGGTAGGGCTGAAGCTTTCTTT	CSVDGRAEAFF
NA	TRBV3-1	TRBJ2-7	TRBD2	TGTGCCAGCAGCCAAGGCGGGAGGGCCCACGAGCAGTACTTC	CASSQGGRAHEQYF